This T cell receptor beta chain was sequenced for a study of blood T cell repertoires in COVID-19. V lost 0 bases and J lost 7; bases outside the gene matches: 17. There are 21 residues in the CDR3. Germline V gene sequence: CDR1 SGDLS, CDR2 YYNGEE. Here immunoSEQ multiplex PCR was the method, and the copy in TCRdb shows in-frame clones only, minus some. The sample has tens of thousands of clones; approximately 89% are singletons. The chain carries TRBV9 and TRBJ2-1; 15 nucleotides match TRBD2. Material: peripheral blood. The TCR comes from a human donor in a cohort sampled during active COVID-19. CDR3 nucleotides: TGTGCCAGCAGCGTAGAAGGTTTGATGAGGACTAGCGGGAGGGCCGGGAATGAGCAGTTCTTC. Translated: CASSVEGLMRTSGRAGNEQFF.